What follows describes a single T cell receptor (beta chain). PCR amplification relied on 60 Vbeta primers (plus 13 Jbeta primers). Some clones are missing from TCRdb's copy, which holds only in-frame ones; the method was immunoSEQ multiplex PCR. The sample includes approximately 270,000 clones, 80% seen only once; the top ten take about 0.28%. The V gene's germline CDR1 is MDHEN and CDR2 SYDVKM. The CDR3 sequence is 15 residues long. Unmatched junction bases numbered 9, after V lost 5 bases and J lost 4 bases. This sample was included in a study of cytomegalovirus exposure and HLA in healthy donors. Sequencing was carried out using PBMCs. The TCR was taken from a girl aged 2 to 9 in good health and CMV-seronegative. The rearrangement uses TRBV28 and TRBJ2-7; 9 nucleotides align to TRBD1. CDR3: CASSSSWTGAYEQYF. CDR3 DNA sequence: TGTGCCAGCAGTAGTTCGTGGACAGGGGCTTACGAGCAGTACTTC.